This T cell receptor beta chain stems from a study of molecular identifiers for immune sequencing clone quantification. Study-level information: Replicates partitioned RNA from approximately 20,000 or 100,000 naive CD8 cells into five parts, sequencing four.

From about 19,000 to 1,100,000 sorted cells, naive CD8 libraries were generated with 10%, 30% or 50% RNA. General study findings and limits: Should identical TCR molecules share a barcode, the sizes of highly expanded clones could be underestimated.

CDR1 SGHTA and CDR2 FQGNSA come from the germline V gene. V shed 4 bases and J 14 bases; nucleotides not matched to a gene: 12. The CDR3 is 14 residues long. This clonotype showed up many times. Antigen unknown. Library preparation followed earlier protocols using designated TCR primers. One entry per CDR3 protein, called by TCRdb with MiXCR from the PCR reads. Among about 640,000 distinct CDR3 sequences listed, just under 20% were seen once. Source material: naive CD8+ T cells from blood, with Jurkat cell RNA spiked in. The subset denotes: FACS-sorted CD8+CD4-CCR7+CD45RA+ naive T cells. This TCR came from a human donor in good health. Some libraries in this study had Jurkat cell RNA spiked in. This sequence joins TRBV7-2 and TRBJ2-5; 11 nucleotides agree with TRBD2. In DNA, the CDR3 is TGTGCCAGCAGCTCAACTACTAGCGGGGGCCCCGAATACTTC. This sequence encodes CASSSTTSGGPEYF.